Sequencing of this T cell receptor (beta chain) was carried out in a study of blood T cell repertoires in COVID-19. For the study at large: Sites in the United States, Italy and Spain provided acute and convalescent COVID-19 samples. From T cells, B-cell-depleted T cells, or PBMCs came the material, which was cDNA or gDNA.

In the original processing: From reference gene primer amplification, estimates of nucleated cell counts were derived. The method was immunoSEQ multiplex PCR; TCRdb's version includes in-frame clones alone and lacks a portion of them. V, J and clone size were drawn from that table, and D and trimming were deduced from the DNA. The repertoire has 330,000 or so clones, about nine tenths of them found once; the top ten carry 3% to 4.5%. Trimming stripped 5 bases from V and 6 bases from J, with 9 bases between. The germline V gene encodes CDR1 LGHNT and CDR2 FRNRAP. The CDR3 has 12 residues. One Seattle source followed patients from active infection through their disease course.

The sample taken for sequencing was peripheral blood. This clonotype originated in an older woman with COVID-19, enrolled during active disease. V usage is TRBV12-5 and J usage is TRBJ2-3; perhaps TRBD1 as D (5 bases). The chain's CDR3 is CASGPKGDTQYF. The CDR3 DNA is TGTGCTAGTGGTCCCAAGGGGGATACGCAGTATTTT.